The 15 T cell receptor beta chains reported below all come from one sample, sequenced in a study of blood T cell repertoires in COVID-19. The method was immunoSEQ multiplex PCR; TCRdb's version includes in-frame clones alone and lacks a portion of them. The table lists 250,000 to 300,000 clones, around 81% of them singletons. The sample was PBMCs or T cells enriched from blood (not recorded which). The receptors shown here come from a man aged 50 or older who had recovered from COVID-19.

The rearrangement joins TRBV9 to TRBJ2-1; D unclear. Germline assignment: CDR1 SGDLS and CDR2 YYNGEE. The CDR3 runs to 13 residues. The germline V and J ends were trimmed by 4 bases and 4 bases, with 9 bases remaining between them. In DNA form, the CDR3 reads TGTGCCAGCAGCCCTGACTGGTACAATGAGCAGTTCTTC. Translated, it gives CASSPDWYNEQFF. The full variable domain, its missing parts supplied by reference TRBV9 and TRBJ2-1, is DSGVTQTPKHLITATGQRVTLRCSPRSGDLSVYWYQQSLDQGLQFLIQYYNGEERAKGNILERFSAQQFPDLHSELNLSSLELGDSALYFCASSPDWYNEQFFGPGTRLTVL.

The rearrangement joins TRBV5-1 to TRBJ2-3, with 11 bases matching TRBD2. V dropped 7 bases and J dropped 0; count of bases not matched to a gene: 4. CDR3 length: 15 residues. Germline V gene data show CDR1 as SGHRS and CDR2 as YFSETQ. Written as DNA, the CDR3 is TGCGCCAGCCGTAGCGGGGGGGCTAGCACAGATACGCAGTATTTT. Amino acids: CASRSGGASTDTQYF.

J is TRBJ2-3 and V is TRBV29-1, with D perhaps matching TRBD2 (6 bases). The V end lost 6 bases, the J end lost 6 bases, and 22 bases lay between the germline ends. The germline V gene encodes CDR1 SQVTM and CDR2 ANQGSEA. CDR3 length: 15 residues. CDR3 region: CSVHIAAHRPDTQYF. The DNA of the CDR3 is TGCAGCGTCCACATAGCGGCCCACCGTCCGGATACGCAGTATTTT.

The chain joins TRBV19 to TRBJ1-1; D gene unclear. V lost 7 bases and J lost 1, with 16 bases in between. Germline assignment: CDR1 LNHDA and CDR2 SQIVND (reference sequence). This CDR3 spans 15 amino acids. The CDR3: CASTVTAAGNTEAFF. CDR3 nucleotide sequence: TGTGCCAGTACCGTCACTGCAGCAGGGAACACTGAAGCTTTCTTT. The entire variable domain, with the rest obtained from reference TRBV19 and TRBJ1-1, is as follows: DGGITQSPKYLFRKEGQNVTLSCEQNLNHDAMYWYRQDPGQGLRLIYYSQIVNDFQKGDIAEGYSVSREKKESFPLTVTSAQKNPTAFYLCASTVTAAGNTEAFFGQGTRLTVV.

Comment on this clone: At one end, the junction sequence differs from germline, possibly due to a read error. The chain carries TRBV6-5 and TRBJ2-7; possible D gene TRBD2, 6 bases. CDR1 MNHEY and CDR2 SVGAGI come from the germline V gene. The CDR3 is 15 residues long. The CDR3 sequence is CTSSPKSGSSYEQYF. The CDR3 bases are TGTACCAGCAGTCCAAAAAGCGGGTCATCCTACGAGCAGTACTTC.

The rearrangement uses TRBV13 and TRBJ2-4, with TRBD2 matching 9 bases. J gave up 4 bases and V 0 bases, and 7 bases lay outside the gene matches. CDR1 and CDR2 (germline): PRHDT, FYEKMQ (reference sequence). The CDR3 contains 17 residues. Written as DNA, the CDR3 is TGTGCCAGCAGCTTAGGCCTCACGGGACTAGCTAAAAACATTCAGTACTTC. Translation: CASSLGLTGLAKNIQYF.

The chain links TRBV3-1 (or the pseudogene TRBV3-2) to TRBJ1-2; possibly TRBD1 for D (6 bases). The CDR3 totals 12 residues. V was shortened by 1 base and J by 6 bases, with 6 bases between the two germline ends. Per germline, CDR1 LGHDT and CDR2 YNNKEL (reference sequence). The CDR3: CASSQGGHGYTF. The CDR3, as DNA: TGTGCCAGCAGCCAAGGGGGGCATGGCTACACCTTC.

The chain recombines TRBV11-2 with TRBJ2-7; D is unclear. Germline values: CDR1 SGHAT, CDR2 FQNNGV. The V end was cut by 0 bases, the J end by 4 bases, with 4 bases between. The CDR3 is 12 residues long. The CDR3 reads CASSLEYYEQYF. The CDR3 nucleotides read TGTGCCAGCAGCTTAGAATATTACGAGCAGTACTTC.

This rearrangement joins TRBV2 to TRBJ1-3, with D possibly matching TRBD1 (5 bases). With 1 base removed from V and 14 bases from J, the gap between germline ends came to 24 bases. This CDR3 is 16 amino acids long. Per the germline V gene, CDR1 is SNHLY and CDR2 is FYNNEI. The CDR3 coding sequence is TGTGCCAGCAGTGAAGAAGGCCGGCCCTTCCTCTGGGGCCTATATTTT. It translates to CASSEEGRPFLWGLYF.

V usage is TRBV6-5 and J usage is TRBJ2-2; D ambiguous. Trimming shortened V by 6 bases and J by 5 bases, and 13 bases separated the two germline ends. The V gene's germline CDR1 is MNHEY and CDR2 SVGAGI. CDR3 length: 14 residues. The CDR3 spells CASSPVPTTGELFF. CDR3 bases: TGTGCCAGCAGCCCCGTTCCTACGACCGGGGAGCTGTTTTTT.

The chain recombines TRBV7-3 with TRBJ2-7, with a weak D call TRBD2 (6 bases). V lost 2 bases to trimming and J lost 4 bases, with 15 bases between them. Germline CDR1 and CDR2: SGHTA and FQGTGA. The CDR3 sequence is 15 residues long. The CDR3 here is CASSLEAGPTYEQYF. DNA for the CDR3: TGTGCCAGCAGCTTAGAGGCGGGACCGACGTACGAGCAGTACTTC.

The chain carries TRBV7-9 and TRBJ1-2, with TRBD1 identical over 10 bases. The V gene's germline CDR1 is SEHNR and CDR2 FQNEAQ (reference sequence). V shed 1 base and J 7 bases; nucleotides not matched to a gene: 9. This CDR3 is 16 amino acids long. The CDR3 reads CASSLDRTGGRSGYTF. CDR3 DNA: TGTGCCAGCAGCTTAGACAGGACAGGGGGGCGAAGTGGCTACACCTTC. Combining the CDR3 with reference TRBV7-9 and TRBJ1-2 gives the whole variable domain DTGVSQNPRHKITKRGQNVTFRCDPISEHNRLYWYRQTLGQGPEFLTYFQNEAQLEKSRLLSDRFSAERPKGSFSTLEIQRTEQGDSAMYLCASSLDRTGGRSGYTFGSGTRLTVV.

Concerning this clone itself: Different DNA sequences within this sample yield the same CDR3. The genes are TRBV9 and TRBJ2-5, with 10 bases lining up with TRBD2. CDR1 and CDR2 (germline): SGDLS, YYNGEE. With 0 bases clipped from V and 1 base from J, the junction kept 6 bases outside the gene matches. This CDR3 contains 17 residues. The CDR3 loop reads CASSVASSGGSQETQYF. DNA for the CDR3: TGTGCCAGCAGCGTAGCGTCTAGCGGGGGTAGCCAAGAGACCCAGTACTTC.

The CDR3 DNA sequence: TGTGCCAGCAGCTTTATACGGACTAGCGGGAGGGCCTTAGATACGCAGTATTTT. Encoded protein: CASSFIRTSGRALDTQYF. The V and J genes are TRBV5-4 and TRBJ2-3; TRBD2 aligns across 15 bases. The ends lost 2 bases at V and 5 bases at J; junction bases unmatched: 9. The germline CDR1 and CDR2 sequences are SGHNT and YYREEE (reference sequence). The CDR3 has 18 amino acids.

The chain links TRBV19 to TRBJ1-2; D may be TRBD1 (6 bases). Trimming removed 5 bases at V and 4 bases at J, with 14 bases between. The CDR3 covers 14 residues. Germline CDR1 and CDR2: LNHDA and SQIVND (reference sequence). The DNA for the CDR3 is TGTGCCAGTAGTGCCAAAAGGGGGGGCTATGGCTACACCTTC. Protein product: CASSAKRGGYGYTF.